Following are 32 T cell receptor beta chains from one sample sequenced in a study of beta chain features in type 1 diabetes. The investigators reverse transcribed all of the isolated RNA, so they sequenced expressed TCRB transcripts. Generated by immunoSEQ multiplex PCR, the TCRdb table keeps only in-frame clones and is missing some. Of under 200,000 clones in the sample, approximately 9% were seen once. Sequenced sample: central memory CD4+ T cells from blood. All receptors derive from a woman aged 18-29 years in good health.

V usage is TRBV5-6 and J usage is TRBJ2-1, with 9 bases matching TRBD1. Germline values: CDR1 SGHDT, CDR2 YYEEEE. Trimming at V came to 0 bases and at J to 7 bases, leaving 2 bases not matched to a gene. The CDR3 has 14 residues. The CDR3 sequence is CASSLEQGANEQFF. The DNA of the CDR3 is TGTGCCAGCAGCTTGGAACAGGGGGCAAATGAGCAGTTCTTC.

The CDR3 DNA sequence: TGTGCCAGCAGCTTAGTGGAAAGAGGTTCACCCCTCCACTTT. This sequence encodes CASSLVERGSPLHF. The chain carries TRBV7-2 and TRBJ1-6; D gene unclear. Trimming cost V 1 base and J 9 bases, with 10 bases left between them. Germline assignment: CDR1 SGHTA and CDR2 FQGNSA. This CDR3 has 14 residues.

The genes are TRBV5-1 and TRBJ2-3; 7 positions match TRBD1. V dropped 0 bases and J dropped 2; count of bases not matched to a gene: 3. This CDR3 comprises 15 residues. Germline CDR1 and CDR2: SGHRS and YFSETQ. The DNA for the CDR3 is TGCGCCAGCAGCTTGGGGGACAGATACACAGATACGCAGTATTTT. Amino acid sequence: CASSLGDRYTDTQYF.

This clone was counted a few times. The chain couples TRBV21-1 to TRBJ1-4; the D segment call TRBD1 is taken from the table without a DNA check. TRBV21-1 is listed as a pseudogene. The CDR3 has 14 residues. CDR3 sequence (DNA): TGTGCCAGCACCTTGACAGGGGAACATGAAAAACTGTTTTTT. Translating gives CASTLTGEHEKLFF.

Many counts were recorded for this clone. The chain joins TRBV9 to TRBJ2-1; 8 bases align to TRBD1. CDR1 and CDR2 from the germline V gene are SGDLS and YYNGEE. The CDR3 totals 16 residues. Trimming at V came to 0 bases and at J to 7 bases, leaving 9 bases not matched to a gene. DNA for the CDR3: TGTGCCAGCAGCGTAGGGGCCAGGGGGCATCAAAATGAGCAGTTCTTC. Amino acid sequence: CASSVGARGHQNEQFF.

The gene calls are TRBV5-6 and TRBJ2-5; D may be TRBD1 (6 bases). This CDR3 comprises 14 residues. Germline V gene data show CDR1 as SGHDT and CDR2 as YYEEEE. V lost 0 bases and J 0 bases, leaving 6 bases between the germline ends. CDR3 DNA: TGTGCCAGCAGCTTGGCAGGGGACCAAGAGACCCAGTACTTC. Residues: CASSLAGDQETQYF.

The V and J genes are TRBV5-1 and TRBJ2-1, with D possibly matching TRBD2 (6 bases). Trimming shortened V by 2 bases and J by 8 bases, and 14 bases separated the two germline ends. In germline, CDR1 is SGHRS, CDR2 YFSETQ. The CDR3 loop spans 14 amino acids. CDR3 loop: CASSLGGADDEQFF. In DNA, the CDR3 is TGCGCCAGCAGCTTAGGAGGGGCTGACGATGAGCAGTTCTTC.

The V and J genes are TRBV2 and TRBJ2-7, with D maybe TRBD1 (5 bases). V lost 3 bases to trimming and J lost 0 bases, with 9 bases between them. Germline CDR1 and CDR2: SNHLY and FYNNEI. The CDR3 consists of 14 residues. The DNA of the CDR3 is TGTGCCAGCAGTGAGATGACAGCCTCCTACGAGCAGTACTTC. This gives the protein CASSEMTASYEQYF.

This clone has more than one count but fewer than ten. The chain joins TRBV7-2 to TRBJ2-7; 11 positions match TRBD2. Germline CDR1 reads SGHTA; CDR2 reads FQGNSA. The CDR3 sequence is 15 residues long. J lost 0 bases, V lost 5 bases, and 3 bases had no gene match. This CDR3 is CASSLSGGASYEQYF. The CDR3 nucleotides read TGTGCCAGCAGCCTTAGCGGGGGGGCCTCCTACGAGCAGTACTTC.

A few counts support this clone. V gene TRBV19 combines with J gene TRBJ2-3, with D tentatively TRBD2 (6 bases). Trimming cost V 2 bases and J 6 bases, with 15 bases left between them. Germline CDR1 LNHDA, CDR2 SQIVND (reference sequence). The CDR3 runs to 15 residues. This CDR3 reads CASSIRRVPGDTQYF. The CDR3 coding sequence is TGTGCCAGTAGTATAAGGAGGGTACCGGGGGATACGCAGTATTTT.

The rearrangement links TRBV5-1 to TRBJ2-7; possibly TRBD2 for D (6 bases). V lost 4 bases, J lost 0 bases, and 17 bases lay in between. This CDR3 region has 16 residues. Germline values: CDR1 SGHRS, CDR2 YFSETQ. The CDR3 DNA is TGCGCCAGCAGCCCCGCTCGGGGGACGGGCTCCTACGAGCAGTACTTC. Its translation is CASSPARGTGSYEQYF.

Comment on this clone: The same CDR3 can be traced to other DNA sequences in this sample. The V and J genes are TRBV5-1 and TRBJ2-1, with a weak D call TRBD1 (6 bases). The CDR3 has 15 residues. Trimming stripped 1 base from V and 1 base from J, with 9 bases between. Germline values: CDR1 SGHRS, CDR2 YFSETQ. This CDR3 reads CASSLLQGSYNEQFF. In nucleotides, the CDR3 is TGCGCCAGCAGCTTGTTACAGGGATCCTACAATGAGCAGTTCTTC.

This clone has just a few counts. This chain connects TRBV4-3 to TRBJ2-5, with D tentatively TRBD2 (5 bases). CDR1 LGHNA and CDR2 YSLEER come from the germline V gene. V was shortened by 5 bases and J by 5 bases, with 15 bases between the two germline ends. The CDR3 loop spans 14 amino acids. The CDR3: CASSSGSRGETQYF. The DNA for the CDR3 is TGCGCCAGCAGCTCCGGGTCCAGAGGGGAGACCCAGTACTTC.

This clone was picked up a small number of times. This rearrangement joins TRBV12-5 to TRBJ2-1, with 7 bases lining up with TRBD1. The germline V gene has CDR1 LGHNT and CDR2 FRNRAP. The CDR3 length is 17 residues. V was clipped by 7 bases and J by 2 bases; unmatched bases: 14. The CDR3 region has the DNA TGTGCTAGTGCCCCCCGCATACAGGGGAACCCCTACAATGAGCAGTTCTTC. This sequence encodes CASAPRIQGNPYNEQFF.

This clone was detected only a few times. This sequence joins TRBV5-1 and TRBJ2-1; 9 bases map to TRBD2. Germline loops: CDR1 SGHRS, CDR2 YFSETQ. The V and J ends lost 4 bases and 5 bases, in that order; junction bases with no gene match: 7. This CDR3 comprises 15 residues. The CDR3 sequence is CASSERSSGDNEQFF. The CDR3 nucleotides read TGCGCCAGCAGCGAGCGGTCTAGCGGGGACAATGAGCAGTTCTTC.

This clone was recorded a few times. The CDR3 nucleotides are TGTGCCAGCATCTTGGGGGACACGAACACTGAAGCTTTCTTT. Translating it yields CASILGDTNTEAFF. The chain employs TRBV11-2 and TRBJ1-1; D might be TRBD1 (6 bases). CDR3 length: 14 amino acids. Germline V gene sequence: CDR1 SGHAT, CDR2 FQNNGV. Trimming took 7 bases from V and 1 from J, leaving 13 bases between them.

There are a few counts of this clone. V gene TRBV30 combines with J gene TRBJ2-7; TRBD1 matches 12 bases. CDR1 GTSNPN and CDR2 SVGIG come from the germline V gene (reference sequence). The CDR3 is 15 amino acids. J was trimmed by 7 bases and V by 0 bases; bases with no gene match: 7. Here the CDR3 DNA reads TGTGCCTGGAGTGTATCGGGACAGGGGGCGCGGGAGCAGTACTTC. Encoded protein: CAWSVSGQGAREQYF.

V gene TRBV18 combines with J gene TRBJ1-2; perhaps TRBD1 as D (5 bases). The CDR3 loop spans 13 amino acids. Germline CDR1 reads KGHSH; CDR2 reads LQKENI. Trimming pared 6 bases from V and 6 bases from J, leaving 14 bases between. The CDR3 spells CASSGGNYDGYTF. CDR3 DNA: TGTGCCAGCTCCGGGGGGAATTATGATGGCTACACCTTC.

This clone has only a few counts. V gene TRBV15 combines with J gene TRBJ1-6; 7 bases are a match to TRBD1. With V trimmed by 5 bases and J by 7 bases, 5 bases remained unmatched. Germline V gene lookup returns CDR1 LNHNV and CDR2 YYDKDF (reference sequence). The CDR3 covers 14 residues. CDR3 DNA sequence: TGTGCCACCAGCGACAGGGTGGACAATTCACCCCTCCACTTT. It translates to CATSDRVDNSPLHF.

This clone has a handful of counts. The rearrangement links TRBV2 to TRBJ2-7; 8 bases agree with TRBD1. Looked up from germline, CDR1 is SNHLY and CDR2 is FYNNEI. CDR3 length: 14 residues. The trim removed 6 bases at V and 2 bases at J, leaving 6 bases unmatched. The CDR3 region has the DNA TGTGCCAGCAGGAGGGACAGGAGGACCTACGAGCAGTACTTC. Protein product: CASRRDRRTYEQYF.

This clone was counted a few times. The junction departs from the called germline gene at one end, perhaps through a read error. The chain combines TRBV4-1 with TRBJ1-6, with D unclear. The CDR3 spans 13 residues. CDR1 MGHRA and CDR2 YSYEKL come from the germline V gene. Here the CDR3 reads CASSQDRVSPLHF. CDR3 bases: TGTGCCAGCAGCCAAGATCGGGTTTCACCCCTCCACTTT.

Regarding this clone: The sample holds other DNA sequences that translate to the same CDR3. This chain uses TRBV7-2 with TRBJ2-5; D may be TRBD1 (6 bases). The length of the CDR3 is 13 residues. V was shortened by 4 bases and J by 1 base, with 7 bases between the two germline ends. CDR1 and CDR2 from the germline V gene are SGHTA and FQGNSA. The CDR3 spells CASSSDSQETQYF. The CDR3 region has the DNA TGTGCCAGCAGCTCGGACAGCCAAGAGACCCAGTACTTC.

The table lists this clone with a few counts. The DNA for the CDR3 is TGCGCCAGCAGCTTGGGTCGGGAGGGGGAGACCCAGTACTTC. Protein sequence: CASSLGREGETQYF. The chain recombines TRBV5-1 with TRBJ2-5; 8 bases match TRBD2. J gave up 5 bases and V 0 bases, and 3 bases lay outside the gene matches. The CDR3 runs to 14 residues. Germline CDR1 SGHRS, CDR2 YFSETQ.

The V and J genes are TRBV2 and TRBJ2-7, with D maybe TRBD2 (5 bases). With 5 bases removed from V and 3 bases from J, the gap between germline ends came to 8 bases. The CDR3 is 12 residues long. Looked up from germline, CDR1 is SNHLY and CDR2 is FYNNEI. The CDR3 reads CASSRGIYEQYF. The CDR3 bases are TGTGCCAGCAGTAGAGGGATCTACGAGCAGTACTTC.

The J gene is TRBJ2-7, the V gene TRBV18, with D possibly TRBD1 on 5 matching bases. Trimming cost V 3 bases and J 5 bases, with 11 bases left between them. Germline CDR1 and CDR2: KGHSH and LQKENI. CDR3 size: 13 residues. The CDR3 protein is CASSPQGGHEQYF. The CDR3 region has the DNA TGTGCCAGCTCACCCCAGGGTGGCCACGAGCAGTACTTC. The full variable domain, rest sourced from reference TRBV18 and TRBJ2-7, is NAGVMQNPRHLVRRRGQEARLRCSPMKGHSHVYWYRQLPEEGLKFMVYLQKENIIDESGMPKERFSAEFPKEGPSILRIQQVVRGDSAAYFCASSPQGGHEQYFGPGTRLTVT.

This clone was detected a few times. The chain links TRBV29-1 to TRBJ1-1; D call uncertain. The CDR3 contains 16 residues. V was cut by 3 bases and J by 0 bases, with 17 bases left in between. Germline CDR1 SQVTM, CDR2 ANQGSEA. In nucleotides, the CDR3 is TGCAGCGTTGACGGTTCGGGTCTCTTCATGAACACTGAAGCTTTCTTT. Translated: CSVDGSGLFMNTEAFF.

To note about this clone: The sample holds other DNA sequences that translate to the same CDR3. V and J are TRBV7-9 and TRBJ1-1; possible D gene TRBD1, 6 bases. V lost 2 bases and J 1 base, leaving 11 bases between the germline ends. This CDR3 is built from 15 residues. Germline V lookup: CDR1 SEHNR, CDR2 FQNEAQ (reference sequence). CDR3 bases: TGTGCCAGCAGCTTACAGGGGCTCTCGAACACTGAAGCTTTCTTT. As protein: CASSLQGLSNTEAFF.

V usage is TRBV5-1 and J usage is TRBJ1-2; TRBD1 might be the D (6 bases). Deletions cut 4 bases from V and 2 bases from J, with 9 bases between. Per the germline V gene, CDR1 is SGHRS and CDR2 is YFSETQ. The CDR3 spans 13 residues. CDR3 sequence reads: CASSPGTNYGYTF. In DNA, the CDR3 is TGCGCCAGCAGCCCCGGGACAAACTATGGCTACACCTTC. The whole variable domain, filled in from reference TRBV5-1 and TRBJ1-2, reads KAGVTQTPRYLIKTRGQQVTLSCSPISGHRSVSWYQQTPGQGLQFLFEYFSETQRNKGNFPGRFSGRQFSNSRSEMNVSTLELGDSALYLCASSPGTNYGYTFGSGTRLTVV.

V usage is TRBV2 and J usage is TRBJ2-1; D is possibly TRBD1 (7 bases). CDR3 size: 12 residues. V was cut by 5 bases and J by 9 bases, with 11 bases left in between. Germline CDR1 reads SNHLY; CDR2 reads FYNNEI. This CDR3 is CASSRQGGEQFF. The CDR3 DNA is TGTGCCAGCAGTAGACAGGGAGGTGAGCAGTTCTTC.

The chain carries TRBV10-3 and TRBJ1-5; 7 nucleotides line up with TRBD1. Germline V gene sequence: CDR1 ENHRY, CDR2 SYGVKD. The CDR3 spans 15 residues. With V trimmed by 5 bases and J by 5 bases, 9 bases remained unmatched. The DNA for the CDR3 is TGTGCCATCAGTCCGACAGGGCCAGTTGATCAGCCCCAGCATTTT. It codes for CAISPTGPVDQPQHF.

This clone was picked up a small number of times. The gene calls are TRBV5-1 and TRBJ2-7, with 7 positions matching TRBD2. This CDR3 contains 14 residues. V was clipped by 0 bases and J by 5 bases; unmatched bases: 5. From germline, CDR1 is SGHRS and CDR2 YFSETQ. CDR3 coding DNA: TGCGCCAGCAGCTTGGTGGTAACTAGCGACGAGCAGTACTTC. Amino acid sequence: CASSLVVTSDEQYF.

Concerning this clone itself: Germline is not matched at one junction end, which may reflect a read error. The J gene is TRBJ1-2, the V gene TRBV5-5; the D is unclear. Per the germline V gene, CDR1 is SGHKS and CDR2 is YYEKEE (reference sequence). The CDR3 is 16 residues long. In DNA form, the CDR3 reads TGCGCCAGCAGCCAAGATGAAAGTGTTCAGAACTATGGCTACACCTTC. Protein sequence: CASSQDESVQNYGYTF.